This record covers a single TCR beta chain. These data come from a study of PD-L1 blockade in urothelial cancer. The V gene's germline CDR1 is SGDLS and CDR2 YYNGEE. Trimming removed 3 bases from V and 4 bases from J; junction bases left unmatched: 7. This CDR3 contains 16 residues. Time point defined: pretreatment peripheral blood. This table comes from immunoSEQ multiplex PCR, and its TCRdb copy is limited to in-frame clones, with some not included. The sample yields 85,000 to 95,000 clones, roughly 90% seen once. The clonotype comes from a man aged 60-69 years with urothelial cancer. The V call is TRBV9, the J call TRBJ2-3; TRBD2 aligns across 11 bases. The specimen was PBMCs, collected around atezolizumab (anti-PD-L1) treatment. In DNA, the CDR3 is TGTGCCAGCAGCGCAGAACTAGCGGGGGTTTCAGATACGCAGTATTTT. It encodes CASSAELAGVSDTQYF.